This TCR beta chain was retrieved from a study of T cell responses to AZD1222 COVID-19 vaccine. General observations from the study: Clonal diversity may have been underestimated, and the donors were mostly white British, with more females than males. There were repertoire samples only from the period after the peak T cell response.

Trimming left V 2 bases short and J 0 bases short, with 12 bases between. The CDR3 loop spans 16 amino acids. Germline assignment: CDR1 KGHSH and CDR2 LQKENI. Notes on this clone: Its antigen is unknown.

Second doses that came at about 4 or about 12 weeks were put together. Libraries were prepared by immunoSEQ multiplex PCR; TCRdb keeps only in-frame clonotypes and omits some of them. Among 80,000 to 100,000 clones, around nine tenths were seen once, and the ten largest hold around 10%. The sequenced sample was peripheral blood, obtained 28 days after the second AZD1222 dose. The chain joins TRBV18 to TRBJ2-3; no clear D gene. This sequence was found in an adult who received the AZD1222 COVID-19 vaccine. The CDR3 protein is CASSPVAEPSTDTQYF. The CDR3 nucleotides are TGTGCCAGCTCACCAGTTGCGGAGCCTAGCACAGATACGCAGTATTTT.